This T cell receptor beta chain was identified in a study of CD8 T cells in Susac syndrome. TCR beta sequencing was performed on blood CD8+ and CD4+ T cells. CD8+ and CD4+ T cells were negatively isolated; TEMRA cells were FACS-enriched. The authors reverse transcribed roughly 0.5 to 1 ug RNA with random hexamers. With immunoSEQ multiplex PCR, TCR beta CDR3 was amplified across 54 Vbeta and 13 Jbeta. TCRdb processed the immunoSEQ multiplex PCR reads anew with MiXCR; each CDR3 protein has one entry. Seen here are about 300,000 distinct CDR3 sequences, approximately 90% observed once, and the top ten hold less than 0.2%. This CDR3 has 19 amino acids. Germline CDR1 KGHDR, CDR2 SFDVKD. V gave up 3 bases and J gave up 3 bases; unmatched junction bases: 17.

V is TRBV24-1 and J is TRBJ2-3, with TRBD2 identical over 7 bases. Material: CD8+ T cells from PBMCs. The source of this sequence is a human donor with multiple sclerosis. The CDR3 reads CATSDPRGFGGIDTDTQYF. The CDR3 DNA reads TGTGCCACCAGTGATCCGCGGGGATTCGGGGGGATCGATACAGATACGCAGTATTTT.